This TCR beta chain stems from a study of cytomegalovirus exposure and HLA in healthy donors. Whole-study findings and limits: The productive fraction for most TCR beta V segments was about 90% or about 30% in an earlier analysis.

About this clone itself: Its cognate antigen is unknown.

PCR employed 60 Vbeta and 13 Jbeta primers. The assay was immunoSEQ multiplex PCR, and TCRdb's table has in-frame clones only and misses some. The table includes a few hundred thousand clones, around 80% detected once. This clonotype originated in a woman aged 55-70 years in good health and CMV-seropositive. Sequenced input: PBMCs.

CDR3 sequence: CASSFSGGSGNTIYF. CDR3 DNA: TGTGCCAGCAGTTTCTCAGGGGGCTCTGGAAACACCATATATTTT. This sequence joins TRBV6-6 and TRBJ1-3; 7 nucleotides align to TRBD1. With 4 bases clipped from V and 0 bases from J, the junction kept 3 bases outside the gene matches. Per the germline V gene, CDR1 is MNHNY and CDR2 is SVGAGI (reference sequence). This CDR3 is 15 amino acids long.